This T cell receptor beta chain was retrieved from a study of post-analysis software for immune sequencing data. Study information: Multiple sclerosis in the patients followed relapsing-remitting, secondary progressive and progressive-relapsing courses.

Study-wide results and limits: Normalized Chao1 diversity was significantly reduced in patients versus controls. Strong co-clustering by F measure was evident for samples that had been prepared in the same batch. The five TRBV segments detected at higher frequency in patients than in controls included TRBV5-6, TRBV5-1 and TRBV20-1.

Every TCR beta cDNA library bore unique molecular identifiers. Out of about 0.95 to 10 million T cells, about 520,000 cDNA molecules were generated. TCRdb fed the PCR reads into MiXCR, producing one record per CDR3 protein. Here the sample spans some 500,000 distinct CDR3 sequences, less than 45% being singletons. Germline CDR1 ENHRY, CDR2 SYGVKD. Trimming left V 6 bases short and J 7 bases short, with 10 bases between. The length of the CDR3 is 11 residues. This clonotype was found once. The antigen remains undetermined. The V gene is TRBV10-3, the J gene TRBJ2-7; D is ambiguous. The sequence was obtained from a girl aged 5 to 17 with multiple sclerosis. The sequencing input was blood. The CDR3 is CAIRISDEQYF. The CDR3 region has the DNA TGTGCCATCAGGATATCGGATGAGCAGTACTTC.